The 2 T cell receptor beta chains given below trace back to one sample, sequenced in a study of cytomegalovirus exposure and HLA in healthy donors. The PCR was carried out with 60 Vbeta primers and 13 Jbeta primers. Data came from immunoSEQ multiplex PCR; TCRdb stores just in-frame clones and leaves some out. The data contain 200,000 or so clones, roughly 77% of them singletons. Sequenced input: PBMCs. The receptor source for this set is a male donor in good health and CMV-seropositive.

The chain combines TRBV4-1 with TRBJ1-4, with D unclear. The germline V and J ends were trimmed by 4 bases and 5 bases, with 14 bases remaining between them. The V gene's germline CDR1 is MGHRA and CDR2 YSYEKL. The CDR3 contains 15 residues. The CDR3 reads CASSRGPLSNEKLFF. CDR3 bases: TGCGCCAGCAGCCGAGGGCCTCTTTCCAATGAAAAACTGTTTTTT.

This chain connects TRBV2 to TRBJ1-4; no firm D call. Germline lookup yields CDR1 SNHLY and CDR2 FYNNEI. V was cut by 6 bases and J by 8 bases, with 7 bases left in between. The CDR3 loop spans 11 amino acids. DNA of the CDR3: TGTGCCAGCAGGCGGGCAGAAAAACTGTTTTTT. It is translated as CASRRAEKLFF.